This TCR beta chain emerged from a study of blood T cell repertoires in COVID-19. CDR1 is SGHTA, CDR2 FQGTGA, per germline. V shed 1 base and J shed 2 bases, with 11 bases lying between them. This CDR3 has 15 residues. TCRdb keeps only in-frame clones here, not all; method: immunoSEQ multiplex PCR. Of 90,000 to 110,000 clones detected, 75% to 85% appear once; the ten largest clones hold roughly 7.7%. The specimen sequenced was peripheral blood. This chain joins TRBV7-3 and TRBJ1-2; no clear D gene. The clonotype was recovered from a woman older than 75 with active or convalescent COVID-19. The CDR3 bases are TGTGCCAGCAGCTTAAATCCGGGAGCGAACTATGGCTACACCTTC. The encoded protein is CASSLNPGANYGYTF.